One sample yielded the 32 T cell receptor beta chains listed below, sequenced in a study of blood T cell repertoires in COVID-19. The protocol was immunoSEQ multiplex PCR, while the TCRdb copy is restricted to in-frame clones and leaves out a portion. The data hold fewer than 300,000 clones, with approximately 88% observed a single time. The specimen was peripheral blood. These receptors came from a man between 18 and 35 years old with active or convalescent COVID-19.

V usage is TRBV2 and J usage is TRBJ1-3; the match to TRBD1 covers 7 bases. Germline assignment: CDR1 SNHLY and CDR2 FYNNEI. The CDR3 totals 15 residues. The J segment lost 3 bases and the V segment lost 3 bases, leaving 5 bases of the junction unmatched. CDR3 nucleotides: TGTGCCAGCAGTGATTGGCAGGGGGTTGGAAACACCATATATTTT. Translated, it gives CASSDWQGVGNTIYF.

This rearrangement joins TRBV27 to TRBJ2-5; 9 nucleotides align to TRBD2. The CDR3 extends over 17 amino acids. V shed 0 bases, J shed 5 bases, and the junction held 10 bases outside the gene matches. Germline values: CDR1 MNHEY, CDR2 SMNVEV (reference sequence). The CDR3 region is CASSLSGFSGGGETQYF. The CDR3 DNA reads TGTGCCAGCAGTTTATCCGGGTTTAGCGGGGGTGGCGAGACCCAGTACTTC.

The chain recombines TRBV27 with TRBJ2-7; D perhaps matches TRBD1 (6 bases). The V and J ends lost 3 bases and 0 bases respectively, with 9 bases between them. This CDR3 is 14 amino acids long. Germline V gene lookup returns CDR1 MNHEY and CDR2 SMNVEV (reference sequence). The CDR3 coding sequence is TGTGCCAGCAGTTTGACAGGATTCTCCTACGAGCAGTACTTC. Protein product: CASSLTGFSYEQYF.

The V and J genes are TRBV4-2 and TRBJ1-1; 9 bases map to TRBD1. This CDR3 has 15 amino acids. Germline V gene data show CDR1 as LGHNA and CDR2 as YNFKEQ. V lost 1 base, J lost 11 bases, and 11 bases stayed unmatched. The CDR3 DNA is TGTGCCAGCAGCCAAGCGAGCGGACAGGGGCTTATGGCTTTCTTT. It encodes CASSQASGQGLMAFF.

The chain combines TRBV5-1 with TRBJ2-2; 7 bases agree with TRBD1. The germline V gene has CDR1 SGHRS and CDR2 YFSETQ. The CDR3 sequence is 17 residues long. V was pared by 4 bases and J by 11 bases, with 20 bases of the junction left unmatched. As DNA, the CDR3 is TGCGCCAGCAGCACCTCCGGGACAGAATTTGGAATTGCTGAGCTGTTTTTT. Translating it yields CASSTSGTEFGIAELFF.

This clone was found once. The chain recombines TRBV6-5 with TRBJ2-7; possibly TRBD2 for D (6 bases). Germline assignment: CDR1 MNHEY and CDR2 SVGAGI. V gave up 8 bases and J gave up 7 bases, with 12 bases separating them. This CDR3 has 11 amino acids. The CDR3 bases are TGTGCCAGCGGCGGGGTGTGGGAGCAGTACTTC. Protein sequence: CASGGVWEQYF.

Remarks on this clone: The CDR3 carries no conserved terminal phenylalanine or tryptophan, so it likely arises from a read error. The DNA is omitted, as the CDR3 cannot be located on it reliably, and the CDR3 follows TCRdb's listing. The chain is built from TRBV5-1 and TRBJ1-5; the table's D call, TRBD1, was not checked against the DNA. CDR1 and CDR2 from the germline V gene are SGHRS and YFSETQ. The CDR3 spans 10 amino acids, including both terminal residues. CDR3 in amino acids: CASSLGQGAI.

This chain connects TRBV27 to TRBJ2-7, with a weak D call TRBD2 (6 bases). CDR1 is MNHEY and CDR2 is SMNVEV in the germline V gene (reference sequence). This CDR3 has 13 amino acids. V lost 5 bases, J lost 5 bases, and 13 bases lay in between. CDR3 loop: CASSPGTFNEQYF. Written as DNA, the CDR3 is TGTGCCAGCAGTCCCGGGACTTTCAACGAGCAGTACTTC.

The rearrangement links TRBV5-6 to TRBJ1-4, with D unclear. Between the trimmed V and J ends, which lost 0 bases and 4 bases, there was a span of 10 bases. Germline loops: CDR1 SGHDT, CDR2 YYEEEE. The CDR3 is 15 residues long. The CDR3 DNA follows: TGTGCCAGCAGCTTGGGGTTCGTGAGTAATGAAAAACTGTTTTTT. Its translation: CASSLGFVSNEKLFF. Full variable domain (missing parts from reference TRBV5-6 and TRBJ1-4): DAGVTQSPTHLIKTRGQQVTLRCSPKSGHDTVSWYQQALGQGPQFIFQYYEEEERQRGNFPDRFSGHQFPNYSSELNVNALLLGDSALYLCASSLGFVSNEKLFFGSGTQLSVL.

This CDR3 reads CASSLAPAPYHEQYF. DNA for the CDR3: TGTGCCAGCAGCTTAGCCCCCGCGCCATATCACGAGCAGTACTTC. The chain couples TRBV7-9 to TRBJ2-7; D gene unclear. Looked up from germline, CDR1 is SEHNR and CDR2 is FQNEAQ (reference sequence). Trimming removed 0 bases from V and 5 bases from J, with 14 bases in between. The CDR3 consists of 15 residues. Full variable domain (missing parts from reference TRBV7-9 and TRBJ2-7): DTGVSQNPRHKITKRGQNVTFRCDPISEHNRLYWYRQTLGQGPEFLTYFQNEAQLEKSRLLSDRFSAERPKGSFSTLEIQRTEQGDSAMYLCASSLAPAPYHEQYFGPGTRLTVT.

The chain recombines TRBV5-6 with TRBJ1-2; no clear D gene. The CDR3 is 16 residues long. Trimming cost V 0 bases and J 8 bases, with 20 bases left between them. Germline V gene sequence: CDR1 SGHDT, CDR2 YYEEEE. The CDR3: CASSLARRGLQWGYTF. CDR3 nucleotides: TGTGCCAGCAGCTTGGCGCGTCGAGGATTGCAGTGGGGCTACACCTTC.

The rearrangement links TRBV27 to TRBJ1-2; the match to TRBD1 covers 8 bases. The CDR3 length is 17 residues. J gave up 8 bases and V 6 bases, and 20 bases lay outside the gene matches. CDR1 and CDR2 from the germline V gene are MNHEY and SMNVEV (reference sequence). CDR3 nucleotide sequence: TGTGCCAGCAGAACTGGCCTCCTCCCCTCCAGGGGGCAGGGCTACACCTTC. This encodes CASRTGLLPSRGQGYTF.

This chain joins TRBV5-6 and TRBJ1-2, with 10 bases fitting TRBD1. CDR1 SGHDT and CDR2 YYEEEE come from the germline V gene. V shed 0 bases and J 6 bases; nucleotides not matched to a gene: 8. This CDR3 is 16 amino acids long. The CDR3 here is CASSLARQGAWDGYTF. Here the CDR3 DNA reads TGTGCCAGCAGCTTGGCGAGACAGGGGGCCTGGGATGGCTACACCTTC.

The table lists this clone with a count of one. The gene calls are TRBV7-2 and TRBJ1-3; D is ambiguous. The CDR3 length is 15 residues. Trimming took off 5 bases at V and 0 bases at J, with 11 bases between the two ends. CDR1 and CDR2 (germline): SGHTA, FQGNSA. Here the CDR3 reads CASSPLLISGNTIYF. The CDR3 DNA is TGTGCCAGCAGCCCACTTTTGATCTCTGGAAACACCATATATTTT.

V and J are TRBV6-5 and TRBJ1-2, with TRBD1 matching over 9 bases. CDR3 length equals 14 residues. CDR1 and CDR2 from the germline V gene are MNHEY and SVGAGI. The V segment lost 1 base and the J segment 8 bases; nucleotides outside the gene matches: 5. This chain's CDR3 is CASSYLGDRDGYTF. DNA of the CDR3: TGTGCCAGCAGTTACTTGGGGGACAGGGACGGCTACACCTTC.

This chain joins TRBV4-1 and TRBJ1-1; TRBD1 might be the D (6 bases). CDR1 is MGHRA and CDR2 is YSYEKL in the germline V gene. Trimming took 1 base from V and 4 from J, leaving 25 bases between them. The CDR3 extends over 19 amino acids. The CDR3 coding sequence is TGCGCCAGCAGCCAAGGGATTCAAAGGGGCTCAGGGGCGGGCACTGAAGCTTTCTTT. This gives the protein CASSQGIQRGSGAGTEAFF.

Only one count was recorded for this clone. This chain's CDR3 is CAIIDGRGGRGIDEQYF. Here the CDR3 DNA reads TGTGCCATCATAGACGGCCGAGGAGGCAGGGGGATCGACGAGCAGTACTTC. The V call is TRBV2, the J call TRBJ2-7; 7 bases are a match to TRBD1. Germline trimming cut 10 bases from V and 5 bases from J; bases unmatched to any gene: 23. The CDR3 has 17 residues. The V gene's germline CDR1 is SNHLY and CDR2 FYNNEI. The complete variable domain, with remaining parts taken from reference TRBV2 and TRBJ2-7, reads EPEVTQTPSHQVTQMGQEVILRCVPISNHLYFYWYRQILGQKVEFLVSFYNNEISEKSEIFDDQFSVERPDGSNFTLKIRSTKLEDSAMYFCAIIDGRGGRGIDEQYFGPGTRLTVT.

V and J are TRBV9 and TRBJ1-2; D is unclear. Trimming pared 0 bases from V and 8 bases from J, leaving 14 bases between. CDR1 is SGDLS and CDR2 is YYNGEE in the germline V gene. This CDR3 has 14 residues. The CDR3 DNA follows: TGTGCCAGCAGCGTAGATCTCGCTCCGGGGGGCTACACCTTC. Its protein is CASSVDLAPGGYTF.

The V and J genes are TRBV6-5 and TRBJ2-7, with a tentative D call TRBD2 (7 bases). The V and J ends lost 5 bases and 4 bases respectively, with 15 bases between them. The CDR3 runs 14 residues. The germline V gene encodes CDR1 MNHEY and CDR2 SVGAGI. The CDR3 reads CASSNWGGGYEQYF. For the CDR3, the DNA is TGTGCCAGCAGTAATTGGGGGGGCGGGTACGAGCAGTACTTC.

This clone has a handful of counts. The chain has TRBV15 and TRBJ2-7; TRBD1 might be the D (5 bases). The germline CDR1 and CDR2 sequences are LNHNV and YYDKDF (reference sequence). With 4 bases removed from V and 5 bases from J, the gap between germline ends came to 18 bases. This CDR3 region has 15 residues. The DNA of the CDR3 is TGTGCCACCAGCATTCGAAAAACAGGTGGCGACGAGCAGTACTTC. This encodes CATSIRKTGGDEQYF. Complete variable domain (other parts from reference TRBV15 and TRBJ2-7): DAMVIQNPRYQVTQFGKPVTLSCSQTLNHNVMYWYQQKSSQAPKLLFHYYDKDFNNEADTPDNFQSRRPNTSFCFLDIRSPGLGDTAMYLCATSIRKTGGDEQYFGPGTRLTVT.

This clone was counted between two and nine times. This rearrangement joins TRBV10-1 to TRBJ2-3, with D perhaps TRBD2 (7 bases). CDR1 is WNHNN, CDR2 SYGVQD, per germline (reference sequence). The CDR3 extends over 14 amino acids. V lost 6 bases, J lost 0 bases, and 10 bases lay in between. This CDR3 reads CASREGGSTDTQYF. In DNA form, the CDR3 reads TGCGCCAGCAGGGAGGGGGGGAGCACAGATACGCAGTATTTT.

This clone was found once. This chain joins TRBV29-1 and TRBJ2-7; D is perhaps TRBD2 (6 bases). This CDR3 contains 11 residues. V shed 7 bases and J shed 5 bases, with 12 bases lying between them. Per the germline V gene, CDR1 is SQVTM and CDR2 is ANQGSEA. The chain's CDR3 is CSARRGDEQYF. The CDR3 nucleotides are TGCAGCGCCCGGAGGGGCGACGAGCAGTACTTC.

The rearrangement joins TRBV7-3 to TRBJ1-5, with a weak D call TRBD1 (5 bases). This CDR3 contains 13 residues. Trimming took 6 bases from V and 6 from J, leaving 12 bases between them. Germline values: CDR1 SGHTA, CDR2 FQGTGA. The CDR3 loop reads CASSTGRGQPQHF. The CDR3, as DNA: TGTGCCAGCAGTACAGGAAGAGGTCAGCCCCAGCATTTT.

V gene TRBV3-1 (or the pseudogene TRBV3-2) combines with J gene TRBJ2-7; D call uncertain. V lost 11 bases and J lost 5, with 22 bases in between. The CDR3 sequence is 14 residues long. Germline V gene data show CDR1 as LGHDT and CDR2 as YNNKEL (reference sequence). CDR3 sequence: CALRPRSRVHEQYF. Written as DNA, the CDR3 is TGTGCCCTCCGTCCCCGGTCTCGGGTGCACGAGCAGTACTTC.

This clone has just one count. The chain employs TRBV9 and TRBJ1-2, with 8 bases fitting TRBD1. This CDR3 has 16 amino acids. The germline CDR1 and CDR2 sequences are SGDLS and YYNGEE. Trimming took 5 bases from V and 0 from J; bases not matched to a gene: 9. The DNA for the CDR3 is TGTGCCAGCAGGAACACGTTACAGGGGGCTAACTATGGCTACACCTTC. Residues: CASRNTLQGANYGYTF. Full variable domain (remainder filled in from reference TRBV9 and TRBJ1-2): DSGVTQTPKHLITATGQRVTLRCSPRSGDLSVYWYQQSLDQGLQFLIQYYNGEERAKGNILERFSAQQFPDLHSELNLSSLELGDSALYFCASRNTLQGANYGYTFGSGTRLTVV.

DNA of the CDR3: TGTGCCAGCAGCGGCGGGGGCTGGTATGGCTACACCTTC. It yields the protein CASSGGGWYGYTF. This chain joins TRBV7-8 and TRBJ1-2; a weak D match, TRBD1 (6 bases). Trimming took 5 bases from V and 5 from J, leaving 12 bases between them. This CDR3 is built from 13 residues. Germline CDR1 reads SGHVS; CDR2 reads FQNEAQ.

The chain employs TRBV7-8 and TRBJ1-2; no firm D call. The CDR3 sequence is 16 residues long. Trimming cost V 2 bases and J 6 bases, with 19 bases left between them. The germline gives CDR1 SGHVS, CDR2 FQNEAQ. CDR3 DNA: TGTGCCAGCAGCTTAAGTCCGGGCCAGCGGGTGGATGGCTACACCTTC. It codes for CASSLSPGQRVDGYTF. The complete variable domain, with remaining parts taken from reference TRBV7-8 and TRBJ1-2, reads GAGVSQSPRYKVAKRGQDVALRCDPISGHVSLFWYQQALGQGPEFLTYFQNEAQLDKSGLPSDRFFAERPEGSVSTLKIQRTQQEDSAVYLCASSLSPGQRVDGYTFGSGTRLTVV.

Only a few counts were recorded for this clone. V gene TRBV10-3 combines with J gene TRBJ2-2, with 12 positions matching TRBD1. The ends lost 10 bases at V and 5 bases at J; junction bases unmatched: 8. Germline lookup yields CDR1 ENHRY and CDR2 SYGVKD. This CDR3 spans 15 amino acids. In DNA form, the CDR3 reads TGTGCCAGTTCCGGGACAGGGGGCTGGACCGGGGAGCTGTTTTTT. Residues: CASSGTGGWTGELFF.

The sample holds one count of this clone. The chain has TRBV18 and TRBJ2-5; 7 nucleotides line up with TRBD2. V was pared by 4 bases and J by 4 bases, with 15 bases of the junction left unmatched. CDR1 is KGHSH, CDR2 LQKENI, per germline. CDR3 length: 17 residues. For the CDR3, the DNA is TGTGCCAGCTCACTATTATCCAGCGGGGAGATTTCAGAGACCCAGTACTTC. Translation gives CASSLLSSGEISETQYF.

This chain joins TRBV2 and TRBJ2-7; D may be TRBD2 (6 bases). The length of the CDR3 is 15 residues. V lost 2 bases, J lost 2 bases, and 13 bases lay in between. CDR1 is SNHLY and CDR2 is FYNNEI in the germline V gene. CDR3 nucleotide sequence: TGTGCCAGCAGTGAATGGGCGGGATACGCCTACGAGCAGTACTTC. Amino acid sequence: CASSEWAGYAYEQYF.

This chain links TRBV7-9 with TRBJ2-5, with D unresolved. This CDR3 region has 16 residues. Germline V gives CDR1 SEHNR, CDR2 FQNEAQ (reference sequence). V shed 5 bases and J shed 0 bases, with 16 bases lying between them. The CDR3 DNA is TGTGCCAGCAGCCGCCTCTCCAGTACAAACCAAGAGACCCAGTACTTC. Translating gives CASSRLSSTNQETQYF.

The chain is built from TRBV2 and TRBJ1-5, with TRBD1 matching 7 bases. The V gene end was trimmed by 7 bases and the J gene end by 0 bases; junction bases not matched to a gene: 3. The CDR3 spans 14 residues. CDR1 and CDR2 from the germline V gene are SNHLY and FYNNEI. CDR3 bases: TGTGCCAGCACCGGGACAGATAGCAATCAGCCCCAGCATTTT. This encodes CASTGTDSNQPQHF.